The 4 T cell receptor beta chains presented below share a single source sample, sequenced in a study of blood T cell repertoires in COVID-19 (dated by TCRdb to 2018 to 2021). Library preparation employed the immunoSEQ multiplex PCR assay. TCRdb limited this immuneACCESS table to in-frame rearrangements with V and J called. A share of clones is missing; checked studies link under half to unresolved V genes, and the rest is unexplained. In all, the sample holds approximately 230,000 clones, and around 83% of those were seen once. Jointly, the top ten make up about 10% of the sample. The sequencing input was peripheral blood. The source of these receptors is an elderly man with acute or convalescent COVID-19.

The CDR3 region has the DNA TGTGCCAGCGGAGAGACAGGAATCCGATATGGCTACACCTTC. Translated, it gives CASGETGIRYGYTF. The chain couples TRBV2 to TRBJ1-2, with D tentatively TRBD1 (6 bases). Between the trimmed V and J ends, which lost 8 bases and 5 bases, there was a span of 18 bases. The CDR3 consists of 14 residues. Germline CDR1 is SNHLY and CDR2 is FYNNEI.

This clone was observed a handful of times. The chain couples TRBV7-7 to TRBJ2-2; no clear D. From germline, CDR1 is SSHAT and CDR2 FNYEAQ (reference sequence). Deletions cut 1 base from V and 1 base from J, with 4 bases between. The CDR3 consists of 14 residues. The DNA for the CDR3 is TGTGCCAGCAGCTTAGGCAGGAACACCGGGGAGCTGTTTTTT. Residues: CASSLGRNTGELFF. The full variable domain, with the rest looked up from reference TRBV7-7 and TRBJ2-2, is GAGVSQSPRYKVTKRGQDVTLRCDPISSHATLYWYQQALGQGPEFLTYFNYEAQPDKSGLPSDRFSAERPEGSISTLTIQRTEQRDSAMYRCASSLGRNTGELFFGEGSRLTVL.

This chain joins TRBV4-2 and TRBJ1-2; 9 nucleotides line up with TRBD1. The CDR3 extends over 16 amino acids. After removal of 0 bases from V and 8 bases from J, the junction contained 10 bases not matched to a gene. The germline gives CDR1 LGHNA, CDR2 YNFKEQ. CDR3 DNA: TGTGCCAGCAGCCAAGAATACGGGACAGGGAATCGGGGCTACACCTTC. Protein product: CASSQEYGTGNRGYTF.

This clone has only one observation. The chain couples TRBV24-1 to TRBJ2-1; 7 nucleotides agree with TRBD1. CDR3 length equals 14 residues. Germline CDR1 is KGHDR and CDR2 is SFDVKD. V trimming: 1 base; J trimming: 7 bases; junction bases outside the gene matches: 3. CDR3 protein: CATSDFNRGNEQFF. The CDR3 DNA follows: TGTGCCACCAGTGATTTTAACAGGGGTAATGAGCAGTTCTTC.